These 5 T cell receptor beta chains came from one sample sequenced in a study of regulatory and conventional T cells in RAG deficiency. The sorted conventional CD4+ T cells were CD25-low and CD127-high, with genomic DNA sequenced. The assay was immunoSEQ multiplex PCR, and TCRdb's table has in-frame clones only and misses some. Of 45,000 to 50,000 clones in the sample, about nine tenths were seen once. This sample also appeared in a second study, on regulatory T cells. That report notes: Amplification used 52 TRBV primers and 13 TRBJ primers.

The sample taken for sequencing was CD4+ effector T cells sorted from blood. The receptors stem from a human donor in good health.

The chain employs TRBV6-1 and TRBJ2-3, with TRBD2 matching 10 bases. The V gene end was trimmed by 7 bases and the J gene end by 0 bases; junction bases not matched to a gene: 4. This CDR3 comprises 15 residues. Germline V gives CDR1 MNHNS, CDR2 SASEGT. CDR3 residues: CASKGLATSTDTQYF. The DNA for the CDR3 is TGTGCCAGCAAGGGACTAGCGACTAGCACAGATACGCAGTATTTT.

This chain joins TRBV2 and TRBJ1-2; 7 positions match TRBD1. The CDR3 sequence is 15 residues long. J gave up 6 bases and V 2 bases, and 9 bases lay outside the gene matches. Germline V gene sequence: CDR1 SNHLY, CDR2 FYNNEI. CDR3: CASSELGQGGNGYTF. In nucleotides, the CDR3 is TGTGCCAGCAGTGAACTGGGCCAGGGGGGTAATGGCTACACCTTC.

The genes are TRBV18 and TRBJ2-3, with a weak D call TRBD1 (6 bases). The CDR3 totals 14 residues. Germline CDR1 is KGHSH and CDR2 is LQKENI. Trimming removed 3 bases from V and 6 bases from J, with 13 bases in between. The DNA for the CDR3 is TGTGCCAGCTCACCGGCAGGGGACACGGATACGCAGTATTTT. This gives the protein CASSPAGDTDTQYF.

V usage is TRBV7-9 and J usage is TRBJ1-3, with unresolved D. The V end was cut by 5 bases, the J end by 0 bases, with 14 bases between. Germline V gene sequence: CDR1 SEHNR, CDR2 FQNEAQ (reference sequence). The CDR3 is 16 residues long. CDR3 protein: CASSPDTSFSGNTIYF. Written as DNA, the CDR3 is TGTGCCAGCAGCCCTGACACCTCCTTCTCTGGAAACACCATATATTTT.

This clone occurred once. The V gene is TRBV6-6, the J gene TRBJ2-7; 9 positions agree with TRBD1. Trimming removed 8 bases from V and 3 bases from J; junction bases left unmatched: 8. This CDR3 spans 14 amino acids. The germline gives CDR1 MNHNY, CDR2 SVGAGI (reference sequence). The CDR3 sequence is CASRSGTGFYEQYF. CDR3 in DNA: TGTGCCAGCCGCTCCGGGACAGGGTTCTACGAGCAGTACTTC.